A single sample is the source of the 29 T cell receptor beta chains below, sequenced in a study of shared clonotypes between healthy human individuals. This table comes from immunoSEQ multiplex PCR, and its TCRdb copy is limited to in-frame clones, with some not included. Seen here are about a million clones, approximately 76% observed once, and the top ten hold around 1.4%. Sequencing was carried out using memory CD4+ T cells sorted from blood. Regarding subset: CD45RA-negative fraction. The receptors originated from a young man in good health.

The count of this clone is one. This sequence joins TRBV19 and TRBJ2-7; tentative D call: TRBD1 (6 bases). CDR1 and CDR2 (germline): LNHDA, SQIVND (reference sequence). The CDR3 covers 13 residues. The V gene lost 4 bases and the J gene lost 5 bases, with 12 bases spanning the gap. CDR3 nucleotides: TGTGCCAGTAGTACCAAGCGGACAGACGAGCAGTACTTC. It is translated as CASSTKRTDEQYF.

V gene TRBV4-3 combines with J gene TRBJ1-2; a possible D gene is TRBD1 (5 bases). CDR1 LGHNA and CDR2 YSLEER come from the germline V gene. V was trimmed by 0 bases and J by 4 bases, leaving 15 bases between them. This CDR3 region has 16 residues. The CDR3 protein is CASSQDRNRRGYGYTF. Here the CDR3 DNA reads TGCGCCAGCAGCCAAGATCGAAACCGAAGGGGCTATGGCTACACCTTC.

As regards this clone: The same CDR3 arises from other DNA sequences in this sample as well. The chain recombines TRBV19 with TRBJ1-5; 10 nucleotides match TRBD1. Germline V gene data show CDR1 as LNHDA and CDR2 as SQIVND (reference sequence). The CDR3 totals 14 residues. With V trimmed by 4 bases and J by 4 bases, 1 base remained unmatched. The CDR3 sequence is CASSRGQGNQPQHF. CDR3 sequence (DNA): TGTGCCAGTAGTAGGGGACAGGGGAATCAGCCCCAGCATTTT.

This chain joins TRBV6-4 and TRBJ1-2, with D unclear. Germline values: CDR1 MRHNA, CDR2 SNTAGT. The CDR3 contains 14 residues. V shed 4 bases and J shed 1 base, with 10 bases lying between them. Here the CDR3 DNA reads TGTGCCAGCAGTGGTCCCGCCAATAACTATGGCTACACCTTC. Encoded protein: CASSGPANNYGYTF.

J is TRBJ2-1 and V is TRBV19; 13 bases are shared with TRBD2. The CDR3 consists of 15 residues. With V trimmed by 7 bases and J by 5 bases, 5 bases remained unmatched. Looked up from germline, CDR1 is LNHDA and CDR2 is SQIVND (reference sequence). The CDR3 region has the DNA TGTGCCAGTATGACTAGCGGGAGGTCAAACAATGAGCAGTTCTTC. Its translation: CASMTSGRSNNEQFF. Using reference TRBV19 and TRBJ2-1 for the parts outside the CDR3, the full variable domain is DGGITQSPKYLFRKEGQNVTLSCEQNLNHDAMYWYRQDPGQGLRLIYYSQIVNDFQKGDIAEGYSVSREKKESFPLTVTSAQKNPTAFYLCASMTSGRSNNEQFFGPGTRLTVL.

CDR3 nucleotide sequence: TGTGCCAGCAGTCGGGACCTATTGAACACTGAAGCTTTCTTT. It specifies CASSRDLLNTEAFF. J is TRBJ1-1 and V is TRBV6-5, with D possibly TRBD1 on 5 matching bases. Trimming removed 5 bases at V and 0 bases at J, with 10 bases between. The CDR3 covers 14 residues. Per germline, CDR1 MNHEY and CDR2 SVGAGI.

This chain joins TRBV5-1 and TRBJ2-1; a weak D match, TRBD1 (5 bases). The CDR3 has 12 amino acids. Trimming stripped 4 bases from V and 8 bases from J, with 10 bases between. The germline CDR1 and CDR2 sequences are SGHRS and YFSETQ. Here the CDR3 reads CASSMLGDEQFF. CDR3 nucleotides: TGCGCCAGCAGCATGTTAGGGGATGAGCAGTTCTTC. The whole variable domain, remainder taken from reference TRBV5-1 and TRBJ2-1, is KAGVTQTPRYLIKTRGQQVTLSCSPISGHRSVSWYQQTPGQGLQFLFEYFSETQRNKGNFPGRFSGRQFSNSRSEMNVSTLELGDSALYLCASSMLGDEQFFGPGTRLTVL.

V usage is TRBV15 and J usage is TRBJ1-1, with 9 bases that match TRBD1. The CDR3 has 14 residues. The J segment lost 1 base and the V segment lost 9 bases, leaving 6 bases of the junction unmatched. Germline CDR1 reads LNHNV; CDR2 reads YYDKDF (reference sequence). The CDR3 DNA is TGTGCCACTAGTACAGGGGGCAAGAACACTGAAGCTTTCTTT. Translation: CATSTGGKNTEAFF. The full variable domain, rest sourced from reference TRBV15 and TRBJ1-1, is DAMVIQNPRYQVTQFGKPVTLSCSQTLNHNVMYWYQQKSSQAPKLLFHYYDKDFNNEADTPDNFQSRRPNTSFCFLDIRSPGLGDTAMYLCATSTGGKNTEAFFGQGTRLTVV.

The V call is TRBV18, the J call TRBJ1-6; 7 bases align to TRBD1. This CDR3 is 15 amino acids long. The V gene's germline CDR1 is KGHSH and CDR2 LQKENI. The V segment lost 6 bases and the J segment 5 bases; nucleotides outside the gene matches: 7. CDR3: CASSQIQGDNSPLHF. CDR3 DNA: TGTGCCAGCTCTCAGATCCAGGGGGATAATTCACCCCTCCACTTT. The full variable domain, rest sourced from reference TRBV18 and TRBJ1-6, is NAGVMQNPRHLVRRRGQEARLRCSPMKGHSHVYWYRQLPEEGLKFMVYLQKENIIDESGMPKERFSAEFPKEGPSILRIQQVVRGDSAAYFCASSQIQGDNSPLHFGNGTRLTVT.

This rearrangement joins TRBV30 to TRBJ1-4, with 10 bases identical to TRBD1. After removal of 3 bases from V and 5 bases from J, the junction contained 6 bases not matched to a gene. The CDR3 contains 15 residues. The germline V gene encodes CDR1 GTSNPN and CDR2 SVGIG (reference sequence). CDR3 region: CAWRDPGQGNEKLFF. As DNA, the CDR3 is TGTGCCTGGAGGGACCCGGGACAGGGGAATGAAAAACTGTTTTTT.

This chain links TRBV15 with TRBJ2-5; D gene uncertain. This CDR3 spans 14 amino acids. V gave up 0 bases and J gave up 3 bases, with 8 bases separating them. The germline CDR1 and CDR2 sequences are LNHNV and YYDKDF (reference sequence). The CDR3, as DNA: TGTGCCACCAGCAGAGATCGTCCGGAAGAGACCCAGTACTTC. Translated: CATSRDRPEETQYF.

A note on this clone: The identical CDR3 is also encoded by other nucleotide sequences in the sample. The chain is built from TRBV7-2 and TRBJ2-5; the match to TRBD1 covers 9 bases. Germline CDR1 reads SGHTA; CDR2 reads FQGNSA. V dropped 5 bases and J dropped 2; count of bases not matched to a gene: 3. There are 14 residues in the CDR3. DNA of the CDR3: TGTGCCAGCAGCCGCGACAGGGGGCAAGAGACCCAGTACTTC. Protein sequence: CASSRDRGQETQYF.

This chain links TRBV28 with TRBJ1-1; TRBD1 is a possible D gene (6 bases). The CDR3 has 16 residues. Trimming shortened V by 3 bases and J by 4 bases, and 18 bases separated the two germline ends. CDR1 and CDR2 (germline): MDHEN, SYDVKM. This chain's CDR3 is CASSFSPGHWATEAFF. CDR3 nucleotides: TGTGCCAGCAGTTTTTCCCCGGGACACTGGGCCACTGAAGCTTTCTTT.

This chain uses TRBV6-5 with TRBJ2-7; D is undetermined. The length of the CDR3 is 14 residues. Looked up from germline, CDR1 is MNHEY and CDR2 is SVGAGI. Trimming took 6 bases from V and 0 from J, leaving 12 bases between them. The CDR3: CASRDGADSYEQYF. The CDR3 DNA follows: TGTGCCAGCAGGGATGGTGCGGACTCCTACGAGCAGTACTTC.

This clone was recorded a few times. This chain uses TRBV2 with TRBJ1-6; D possibly corresponds to TRBD1 (6 bases). Germline V gives CDR1 SNHLY, CDR2 FYNNEI. Trimming removed 4 bases from V and 13 bases from J, with 14 bases in between. CDR3 length equals 13 residues. This chain's CDR3 is CASSGRQVTPLHF. CDR3 nucleotides: TGTGCCAGCAGTGGGCGACAGGTAACTCCCCTCCACTTT.

A word on this clone: Other DNA variants within this sample encode the same CDR3. The V and J genes are TRBV6-1 and TRBJ1-5; tentative D call: TRBD1 (5 bases). There are 13 residues in the CDR3. Germline CDR1 reads MNHNS; CDR2 reads SASEGT. Trimming pared 8 bases from V and 1 base from J, leaving 9 bases between. The CDR3 reads CASRGGSNQPQHF. The CDR3, as DNA: TGTGCCAGCCGCGGGGGGAGCAATCAGCCCCAGCATTTT.

The V call is TRBV5-1, the J call TRBJ2-5, with 8 bases that match TRBD1. This CDR3 region has 16 residues. V lost 5 bases, J lost 3 bases, and 12 bases stayed unmatched. From germline, CDR1 is SGHRS and CDR2 YFSETQ. The CDR3 reads CASRSSRDRIKETQYF. CDR3 in DNA: TGCGCCAGCAGATCTTCCCGGGACAGGATTAAAGAGACCCAGTACTTC. Looking up the rest from reference TRBV5-1 and TRBJ2-5 gives the full variable domain: KAGVTQTPRYLIKTRGQQVTLSCSPISGHRSVSWYQQTPGQGLQFLFEYFSETQRNKGNFPGRFSGRQFSNSRSEMNVSTLELGDSALYLCASRSSRDRIKETQYFGPGTRLLVL.

Only a few counts were recorded for this clone. The V call is TRBV5-4, the J call TRBJ1-6; D unclear. V lost 4 bases and J lost 7, with 18 bases in between. Germline values: CDR1 SGHNT, CDR2 YYREEE (reference sequence). The CDR3 contains 16 residues. DNA for the CDR3: TGTGCCAGCAGCCCTCCCCAGGAGTCGGGGAATTCACCCCTCCACTTT. Protein: CASSPPQESGNSPLHF.

The chain uses TRBV9 and TRBJ2-1; tentative D call: TRBD1 (6 bases). The CDR3 has 14 residues. Per germline, CDR1 SGDLS and CDR2 YYNGEE. Trimming left V 4 bases short and J 6 bases short, with 14 bases between. The CDR3 DNA reads TGTGCCAGCAGCACGGGACATTCGTCCAATGAGCAGTTCTTC. Its protein is CASSTGHSSNEQFF.

The rearrangement uses TRBV7-9 and TRBJ1-6; 7 bases line up with TRBD1. The CDR3 contains 15 residues. The V gene end was trimmed by 1 base and the J gene end by 7 bases; junction bases not matched to a gene: 4. Per germline, CDR1 SEHNR and CDR2 FQNEAQ (reference sequence). The CDR3 region is CASSLVSGGNSPLHF. CDR3 nucleotides: TGTGCCAGCAGCTTAGTCTCAGGGGGGAATTCACCCCTCCACTTT.

V usage is TRBV7-9 and J usage is TRBJ1-4; TRBD1 aligns across 7 bases. The CDR3 is 14 amino acids. The junction had 8 bases not matched to a gene; V was cut back by 3 bases and J by 10 bases. CDR1 and CDR2 (germline): SEHNR, FQNEAQ (reference sequence). Here the CDR3 reads CASSFDLGQAKLFF. In DNA form, the CDR3 reads TGTGCCAGCAGCTTCGATCTCGGACAGGCAAAACTGTTTTTT. Full variable domain (rest looked up from reference TRBV7-9 and TRBJ1-4): DTGVSQNPRHKITKRGQNVTFRCDPISEHNRLYWYRQTLGQGPEFLTYFQNEAQLEKSRLLSDRFSAERPKGSFSTLEIQRTEQGDSAMYLCASSFDLGQAKLFFGSGTQLSVL.

The CDR3 reads CASSSTTTRVSDTQYF. CDR3 nucleotides: TGTGCCAGCAGCTCAACGACCACCCGGGTTTCGGATACGCAGTATTTT. V and J are TRBV5-6 and TRBJ2-3; D is unclear. The CDR3 is 16 residues long. Germline V gives CDR1 SGHDT, CDR2 YYEEEE. Trimming stripped 3 bases from V and 6 bases from J, with 20 bases between.

The V and J genes are TRBV5-6 and TRBJ1-6; TRBD1 might be the D (5 bases). The CDR3 is made up of 17 amino acids. Germline CDR1 is SGHDT and CDR2 is YYEEEE. The ends were cut back, 4 bases at V and 4 bases at J, with 18 bases in the middle. CDR3 DNA sequence: TGTGCCAGCAGCCGAACCTACCGGGACCCTTATAATTCACCCCTCCACTTT. Translation gives CASSRTYRDPYNSPLHF.

This chain joins TRBV10-3 and TRBJ2-7; D may be TRBD1 (5 bases). Germline V gene data show CDR1 as ENHRY and CDR2 as SYGVKD. V gave up 1 base and J gave up 6 bases, with 10 bases separating them. This CDR3 spans 13 amino acids. In nucleotides, the CDR3 is TGTGCCATCAGTGAGTTGGCAGGGCCCGAGCAGTACTTC. Translation: CAISELAGPEQYF.

This clone was seen repeatedly, ten times or more. The same CDR3 can be traced to other DNA sequences in this sample. The chain recombines TRBV5-1 with TRBJ2-2; 10 bases match TRBD2. CDR3 length: 15 residues. Germline CDR1 reads SGHRS; CDR2 reads YFSETQ. With V trimmed by 7 bases and J by 4 bases, 7 bases remained unmatched. The CDR3 reads CASGGLAGVTGELFF. The CDR3 DNA sequence: TGCGCCAGCGGCGGTCTAGCGGGAGTCACCGGGGAGCTGTTTTTT. Full variable domain (missing parts from reference TRBV5-1 and TRBJ2-2): KAGVTQTPRYLIKTRGQQVTLSCSPISGHRSVSWYQQTPGQGLQFLFEYFSETQRNKGNFPGRFSGRQFSNSRSEMNVSTLELGDSALYLCASGGLAGVTGELFFGEGSRLTVL.

Only a few counts were recorded for this clone. The chain employs TRBV29-1 and TRBJ2-5; TRBD1 agrees at 9 bases. The assigned J gene may be wrong: the sequence end matches TRBJ2-7 better. CDR1 is SQVTM and CDR2 is ANQGSEA in the germline V gene. CDR3 size: 13 residues. The CDR3: CSVDGTGTYEQYF. The DNA of the CDR3 is TGCAGCGTTGACGGGACAGGGACGTACGAGCAGTACTTC.

V and J are TRBV15 and TRBJ2-3; 8 nucleotides align to TRBD1. The CDR3 extends over 17 amino acids. From germline, CDR1 is LNHNV and CDR2 YYDKDF (reference sequence). The trim removed 5 bases at V and 8 bases at J, leaving 18 bases unmatched. The CDR3 DNA reads as TGTGCCACCAGCCCAAAAGGACAGGGTGTGTACACCGGTACGCAGTATTTT. Translated: CATSPKGQGVYTGTQYF.

This clone has ten or more counts. Other DNA sequences of this sample code for an identical CDR3. J is TRBJ1-3 and V is TRBV30; 11 bases fit TRBD1. This CDR3 has 14 residues. Germline-derived CDR1 and CDR2 are GTSNPN and SVGIG (reference sequence). The V and J ends lost 3 bases and 2 bases, in that order; junction bases with no gene match: 0. The CDR3 nucleotides read TGTGCCTGGAGGGGACAGGGGGCTGGAAACACCATATATTTT. Protein product: CAWRGQGAGNTIYF.

This CDR3 reads CASSNRDRLLVSYEQYF. The CDR3 region has the DNA TGTGCCAGCAGTAACCGGGACAGGCTTTTGGTGTCCTACGAGCAGTACTTC. This chain uses TRBV5-7 with TRBJ2-7; 8 nucleotides agree with TRBD1. TRBV5-7 carries the ORF label, with uncertain function. J gave up 1 base and V 5 bases, and 14 bases lay outside the gene matches. The CDR3 is 17 residues long.